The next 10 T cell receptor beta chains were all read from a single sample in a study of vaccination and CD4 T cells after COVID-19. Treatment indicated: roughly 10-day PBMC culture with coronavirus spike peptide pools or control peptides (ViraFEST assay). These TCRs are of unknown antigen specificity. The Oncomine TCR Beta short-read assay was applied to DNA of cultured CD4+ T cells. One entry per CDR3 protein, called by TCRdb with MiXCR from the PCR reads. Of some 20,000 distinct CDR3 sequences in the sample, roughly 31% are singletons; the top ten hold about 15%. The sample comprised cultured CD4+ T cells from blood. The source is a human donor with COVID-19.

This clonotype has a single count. CDR3 sequence (DNA): TGTGCCAGCAGTTACTCCGGGAGGATGAACACTGAAGCTTTCTTT. As protein: CASSYSGRMNTEAFF. The gene calls are TRBV6-2 or TRBV6-3 and TRBJ1-1; D gene unclear. There are 15 residues in the CDR3. Trimming took off 0 bases at V and 0 bases at J, with 8 bases between the two ends. Germline lookup yields CDR1 MNHEY and CDR2 SVGEGT.

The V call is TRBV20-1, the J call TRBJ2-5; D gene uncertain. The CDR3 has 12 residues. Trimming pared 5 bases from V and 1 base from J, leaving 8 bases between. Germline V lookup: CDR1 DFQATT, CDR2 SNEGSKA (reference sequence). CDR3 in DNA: TGCAGTGCTCTAGGGCTCCAAGAGACCCAGTACTTC. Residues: CSALGLQETQYF.

CDR3: CASSPTGGGQPQHF. DNA of the CDR3: TGTGCCAGCAGCCCGACAGGGGGTGGACAGCCCCAGCATTTT. This chain connects TRBV7-9 to TRBJ1-5; 9 nucleotides agree with TRBD1. Germline V gene lookup returns CDR1 SEHNR and CDR2 FQNEAQ (reference sequence). The trim removed 5 bases at V and 7 bases at J, leaving 6 bases unmatched. There are 14 residues in the CDR3.

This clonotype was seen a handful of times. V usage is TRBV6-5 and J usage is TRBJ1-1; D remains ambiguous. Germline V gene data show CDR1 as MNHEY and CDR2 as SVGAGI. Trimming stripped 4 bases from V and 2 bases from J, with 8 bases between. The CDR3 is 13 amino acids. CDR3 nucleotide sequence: TGTGCCAGCAGTTCTCAGGTTAACACTGAAGCTTTCTTT. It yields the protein CASSSQVNTEAFF.

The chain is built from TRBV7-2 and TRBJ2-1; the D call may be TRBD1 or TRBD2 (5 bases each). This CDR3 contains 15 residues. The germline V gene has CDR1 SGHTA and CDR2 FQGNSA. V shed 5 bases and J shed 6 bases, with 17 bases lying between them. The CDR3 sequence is CASSVRDPKSNEQFF. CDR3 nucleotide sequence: TGTGCCAGCAGCGTCCGGGACCCTAAAAGCAATGAGCAGTTCTTC.

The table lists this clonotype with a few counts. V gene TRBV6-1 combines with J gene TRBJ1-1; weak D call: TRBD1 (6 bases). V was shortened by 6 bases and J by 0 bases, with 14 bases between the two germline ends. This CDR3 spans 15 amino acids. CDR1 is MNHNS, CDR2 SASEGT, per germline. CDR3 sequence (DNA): TGTGCCAGCAGGGACAGAATTGTAATGAACACTGAAGCTTTCTTT. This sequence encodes CASRDRIVMNTEAFF.

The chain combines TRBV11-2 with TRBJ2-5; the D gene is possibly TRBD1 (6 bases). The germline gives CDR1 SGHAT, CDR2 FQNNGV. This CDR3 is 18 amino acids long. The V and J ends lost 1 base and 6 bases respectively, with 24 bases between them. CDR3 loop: CASSLVPTAGAPVQTQYF. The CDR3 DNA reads TGTGCCAGCAGCTTAGTCCCCACGGCAGGGGCCCCTGTGCAGACCCAGTACTTC. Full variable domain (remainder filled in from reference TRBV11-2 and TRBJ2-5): EAGVAQSPRYKIIEKRQSVAFWCNPISGHATLYWYQQILGQGPKLLIQFQNNGVVDDSQLPKDRFSAERLKGVDSTLKIQPAKLEDSAVYLCASSLVPTAGAPVQTQYFGPGTRLLVL.

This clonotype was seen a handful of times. CDR3 sequence reads: CAWAAPGTVYEQYF. The CDR3 nucleotides read TGTGCCTGGGCAGCCCCGGGGACAGTCTACGAGCAGTACTTC. This chain uses TRBV30 with TRBJ2-7; 7 nucleotides align to TRBD1. CDR1 is GTSNPN, CDR2 SVGIG, per germline (reference sequence). The CDR3 loop spans 14 amino acids. V trimming: 5 bases; J trimming: 3 bases; junction bases outside the gene matches: 10.

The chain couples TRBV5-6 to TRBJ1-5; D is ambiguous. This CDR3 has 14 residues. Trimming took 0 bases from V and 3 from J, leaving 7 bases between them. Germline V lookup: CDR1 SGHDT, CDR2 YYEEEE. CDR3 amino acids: CASSLVGFNQPQHF. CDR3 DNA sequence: TGTGCCAGCAGCTTGGTGGGGTTCAATCAGCCCCAGCATTTT.

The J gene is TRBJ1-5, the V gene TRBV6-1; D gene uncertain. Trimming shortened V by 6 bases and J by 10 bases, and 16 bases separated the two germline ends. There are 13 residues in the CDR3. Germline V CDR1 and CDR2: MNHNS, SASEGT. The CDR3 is CASSEWPPSPQHF. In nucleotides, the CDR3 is TGTGCCAGCAGCGAATGGCCTCCGAGCCCCCAGCATTTT.